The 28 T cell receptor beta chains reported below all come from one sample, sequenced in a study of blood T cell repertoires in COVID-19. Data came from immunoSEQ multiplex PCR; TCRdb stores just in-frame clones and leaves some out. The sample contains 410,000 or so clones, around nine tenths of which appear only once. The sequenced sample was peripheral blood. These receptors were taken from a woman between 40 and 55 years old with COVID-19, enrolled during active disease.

CDR3 sequence: CASSSPDRGRYEQYF. In nucleotides, the CDR3 is TGTGCCAGCAGTTCCCCGGACAGGGGGCGATACGAGCAGTACTTC. This chain uses TRBV28 with TRBJ2-7, with 11 positions matching TRBD1. The CDR3 sequence is 15 residues long. V lost 4 bases and J lost 4; bases outside the gene matches: 6. Germline CDR1 is MDHEN and CDR2 is SYDVKM.

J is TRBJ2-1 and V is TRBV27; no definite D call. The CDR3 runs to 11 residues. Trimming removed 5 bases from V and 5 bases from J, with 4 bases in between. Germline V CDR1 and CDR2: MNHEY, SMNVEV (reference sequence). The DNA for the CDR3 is TGTGCCAGCAGTCAGGACAATGAGCAGTTCTTC. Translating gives CASSQDNEQFF.

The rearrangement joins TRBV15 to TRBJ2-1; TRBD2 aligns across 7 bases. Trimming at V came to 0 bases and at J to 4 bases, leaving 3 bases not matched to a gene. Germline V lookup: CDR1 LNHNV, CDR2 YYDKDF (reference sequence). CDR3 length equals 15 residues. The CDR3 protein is CATSRELADYNEQFF. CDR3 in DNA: TGTGCCACCAGCAGAGAGCTAGCGGATTACAATGAGCAGTTCTTC.

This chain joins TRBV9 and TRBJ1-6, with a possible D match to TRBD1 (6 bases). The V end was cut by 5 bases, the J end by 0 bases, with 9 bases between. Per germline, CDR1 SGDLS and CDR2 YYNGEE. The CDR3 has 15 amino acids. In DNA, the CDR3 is TGTGCCAGCAGTACAGGGAGCTCCTATAATTCACCCCTCCACTTT. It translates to CASSTGSSYNSPLHF.

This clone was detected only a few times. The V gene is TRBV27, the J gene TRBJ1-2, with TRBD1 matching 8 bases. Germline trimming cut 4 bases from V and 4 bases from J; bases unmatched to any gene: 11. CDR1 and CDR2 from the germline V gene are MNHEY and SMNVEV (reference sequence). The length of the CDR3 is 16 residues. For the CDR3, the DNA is TGTGCCAGCAGTTCCGGCCCCCCCGACAGGGGCTATGGCTACACCTTC. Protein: CASSSGPPDRGYGYTF.

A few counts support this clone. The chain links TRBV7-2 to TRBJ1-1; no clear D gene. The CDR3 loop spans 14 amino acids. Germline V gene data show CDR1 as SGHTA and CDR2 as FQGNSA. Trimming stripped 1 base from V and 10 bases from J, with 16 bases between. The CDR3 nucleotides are TGTGCCAGCAGCTTAGGGGCACCCTCCATGAGAGCTTTCTTT. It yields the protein CASSLGAPSMRAFF.

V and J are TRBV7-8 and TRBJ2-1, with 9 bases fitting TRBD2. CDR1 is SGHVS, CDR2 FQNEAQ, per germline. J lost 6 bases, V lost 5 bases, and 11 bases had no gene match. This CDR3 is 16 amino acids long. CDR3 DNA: TGTGCCAGCAGCCCTCGAGGTCTAGCGGGGTTCAATGAGCAGTTCTTC. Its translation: CASSPRGLAGFNEQFF.

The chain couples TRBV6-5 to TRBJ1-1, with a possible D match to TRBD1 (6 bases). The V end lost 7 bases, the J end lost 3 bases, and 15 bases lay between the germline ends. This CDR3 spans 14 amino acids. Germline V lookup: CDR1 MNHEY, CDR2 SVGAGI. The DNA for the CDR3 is TGTGCCAGCACCTGGGGGCGCGCGGACACTGAAGCTTTCTTT. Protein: CASTWGRADTEAFF.

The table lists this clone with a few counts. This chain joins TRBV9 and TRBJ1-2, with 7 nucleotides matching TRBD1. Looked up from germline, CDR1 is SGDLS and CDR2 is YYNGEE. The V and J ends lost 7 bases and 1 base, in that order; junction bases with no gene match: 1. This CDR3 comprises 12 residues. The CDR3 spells CASGTVNYGYTF. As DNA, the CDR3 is TGTGCCAGCGGGACAGTTAACTATGGCTACACCTTC.

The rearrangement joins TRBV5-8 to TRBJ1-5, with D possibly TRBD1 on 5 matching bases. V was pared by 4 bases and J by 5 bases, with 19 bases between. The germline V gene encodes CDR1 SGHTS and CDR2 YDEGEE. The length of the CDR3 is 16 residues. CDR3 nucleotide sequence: TGTGCCAGCAGCACCTGGGGGGGGGTCGAAGATCAGCCCCAGCATTTT. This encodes CASSTWGGVEDQPQHF.

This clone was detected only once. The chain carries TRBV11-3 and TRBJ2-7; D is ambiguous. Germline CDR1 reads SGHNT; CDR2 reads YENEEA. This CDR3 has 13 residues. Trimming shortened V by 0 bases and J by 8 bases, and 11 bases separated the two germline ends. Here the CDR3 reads CASSLDLGGQQYF. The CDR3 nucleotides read TGTGCCAGCAGCTTAGACTTAGGTGGGCAGCAGTACTTC.

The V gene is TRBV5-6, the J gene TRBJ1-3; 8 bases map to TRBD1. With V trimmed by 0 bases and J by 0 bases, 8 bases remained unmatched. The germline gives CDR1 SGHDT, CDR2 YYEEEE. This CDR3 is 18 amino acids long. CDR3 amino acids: CASSLAYGQGFSGNTIYF. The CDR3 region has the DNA TGTGCCAGCAGCTTGGCCTACGGACAGGGCTTCTCTGGAAACACCATATATTTT.

In DNA form, the CDR3 reads TGTGCCAGCAGCCAATTAGCCCGGGAGACCCAGTACTTC. This gives the protein CASSQLARETQYF. The rearrangement links TRBV3-1 (or the pseudogene TRBV3-2) to TRBJ2-5, with no clear D. This CDR3 has 13 residues. V gave up 2 bases and J gave up 5 bases, with 9 bases separating them. Germline-derived CDR1 and CDR2 are LGHDT and YNNKEL (reference sequence).

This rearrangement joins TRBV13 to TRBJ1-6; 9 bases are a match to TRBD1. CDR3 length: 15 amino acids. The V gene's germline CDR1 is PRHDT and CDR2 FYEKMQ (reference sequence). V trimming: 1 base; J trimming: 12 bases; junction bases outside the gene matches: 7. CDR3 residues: CASSLVGQGPKPLHF. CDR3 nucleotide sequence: TGTGCCAGCAGCTTAGTGGGACAGGGCCCCAAACCCCTCCACTTT.

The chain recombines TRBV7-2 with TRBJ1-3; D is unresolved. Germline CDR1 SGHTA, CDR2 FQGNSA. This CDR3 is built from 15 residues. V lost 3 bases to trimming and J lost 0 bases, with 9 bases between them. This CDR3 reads CASSFTAFSGNTIYF. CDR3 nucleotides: TGTGCCAGCAGCTTTACAGCATTCTCTGGAAACACCATATATTTT.

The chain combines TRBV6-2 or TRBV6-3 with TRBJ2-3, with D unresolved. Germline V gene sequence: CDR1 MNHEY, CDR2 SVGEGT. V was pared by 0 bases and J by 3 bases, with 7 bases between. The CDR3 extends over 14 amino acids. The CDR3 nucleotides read TGTGCCAGCAGTTACTCATCCAGGACAGATACGCAGTATTTT. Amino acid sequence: CASSYSSRTDTQYF.

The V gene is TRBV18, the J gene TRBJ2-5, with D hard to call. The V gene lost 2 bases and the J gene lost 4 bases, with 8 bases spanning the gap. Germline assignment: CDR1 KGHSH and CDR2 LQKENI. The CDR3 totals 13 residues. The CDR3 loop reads CASSPIKRETQYF. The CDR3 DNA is TGTGCCAGCTCACCAATAAAGAGAGAGACCCAGTACTTC.

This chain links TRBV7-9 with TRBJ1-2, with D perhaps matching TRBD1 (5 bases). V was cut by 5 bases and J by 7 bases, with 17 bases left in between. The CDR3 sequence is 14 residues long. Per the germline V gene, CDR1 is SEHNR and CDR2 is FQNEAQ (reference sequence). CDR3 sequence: CASSAQTKGFGYTF. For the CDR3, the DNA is TGTGCCAGCAGCGCACAGACAAAGGGGTTTGGCTACACCTTC.

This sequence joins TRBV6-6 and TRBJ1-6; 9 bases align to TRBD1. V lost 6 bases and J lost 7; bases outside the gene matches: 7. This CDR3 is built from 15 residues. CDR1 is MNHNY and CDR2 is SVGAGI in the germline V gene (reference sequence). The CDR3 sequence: CASSPTGGVNSPLHF. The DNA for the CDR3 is TGTGCCAGCAGCCCAACAGGGGGCGTAAATTCACCCCTCCACTTT.

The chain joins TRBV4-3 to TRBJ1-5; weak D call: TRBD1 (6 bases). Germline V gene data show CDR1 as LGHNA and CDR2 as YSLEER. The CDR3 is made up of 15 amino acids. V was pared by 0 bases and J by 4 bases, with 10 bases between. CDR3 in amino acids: CASSQDGTTNQPQHF. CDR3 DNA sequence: TGCGCCAGCAGCCAAGATGGGACAACGAATCAGCCCCAGCATTTT.

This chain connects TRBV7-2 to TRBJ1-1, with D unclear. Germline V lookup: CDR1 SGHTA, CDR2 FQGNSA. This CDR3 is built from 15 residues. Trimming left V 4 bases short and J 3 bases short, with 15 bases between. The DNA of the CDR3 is TGTGCCAGCAGCTATTTCAATTACCAGGACACTGAAGCTTTCTTT. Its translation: CASSYFNYQDTEAFF. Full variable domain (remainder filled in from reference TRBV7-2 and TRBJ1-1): GAGVSQSPSNKVTEKGKDVELRCDPISGHTALYWYRQSLGQGLEFLIYFQGNSAPDKSGLPSDRFSAERTGGSVSTLTIQRTQQEDSAVYLCASSYFNYQDTEAFFGQGTRLTVV.

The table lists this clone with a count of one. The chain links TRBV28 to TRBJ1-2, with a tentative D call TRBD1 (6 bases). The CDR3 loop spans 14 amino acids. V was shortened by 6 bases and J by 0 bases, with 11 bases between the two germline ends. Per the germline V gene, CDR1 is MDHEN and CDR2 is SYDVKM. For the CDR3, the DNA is TGTGCCAGCAGGGCGACAGGAACTAACTATGGCTACACCTTC. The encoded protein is CASRATGTNYGYTF.

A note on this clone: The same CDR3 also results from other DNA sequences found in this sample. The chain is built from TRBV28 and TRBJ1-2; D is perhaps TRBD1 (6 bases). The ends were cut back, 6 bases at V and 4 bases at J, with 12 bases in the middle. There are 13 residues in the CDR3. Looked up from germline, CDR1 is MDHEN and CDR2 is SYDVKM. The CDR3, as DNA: TGTGCCAGCAGAAACAGGGTTGGCTATGGCTACACCTTC. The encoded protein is CASRNRVGYGYTF.

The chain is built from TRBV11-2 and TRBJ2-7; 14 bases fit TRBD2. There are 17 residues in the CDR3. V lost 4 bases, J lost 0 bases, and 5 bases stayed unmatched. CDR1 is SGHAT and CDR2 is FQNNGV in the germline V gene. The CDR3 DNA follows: TGTGCCAGCAGCTCCGTCGGGACTAGCGGGAGCTCCTACGAGCAGTACTTC. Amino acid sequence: CASSSVGTSGSSYEQYF.

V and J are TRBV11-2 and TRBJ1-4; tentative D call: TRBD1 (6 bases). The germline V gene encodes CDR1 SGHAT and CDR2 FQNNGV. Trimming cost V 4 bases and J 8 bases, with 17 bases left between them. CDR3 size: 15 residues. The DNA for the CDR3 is TGTGCCAGCAGCTCGGGTATGGGGACAATGGAAAAACTGTTTTTT. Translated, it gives CASSSGMGTMEKLFF.

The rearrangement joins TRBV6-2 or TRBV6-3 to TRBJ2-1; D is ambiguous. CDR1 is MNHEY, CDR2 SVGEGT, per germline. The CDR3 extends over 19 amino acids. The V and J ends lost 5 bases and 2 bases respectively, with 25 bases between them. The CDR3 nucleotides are TGTGCCAGCAGTCACGAGTTCCGTTCCTTTATAGTCGCCTACAATGAGCAGTTCTTC. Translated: CASSHEFRSFIVAYNEQFF.

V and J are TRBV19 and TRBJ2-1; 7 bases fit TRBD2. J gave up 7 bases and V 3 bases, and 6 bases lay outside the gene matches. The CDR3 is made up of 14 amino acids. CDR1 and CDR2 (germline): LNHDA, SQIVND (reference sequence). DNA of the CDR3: TGTGCCAGTAGTATGGGGCGGGGGACTAATGAGCAGTTCTTC. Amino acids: CASSMGRGTNEQFF.

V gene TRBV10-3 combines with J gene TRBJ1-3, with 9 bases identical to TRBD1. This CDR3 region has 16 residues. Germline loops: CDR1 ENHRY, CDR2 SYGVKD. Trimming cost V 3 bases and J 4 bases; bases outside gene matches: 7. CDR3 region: CAISDPGTGLGNTIYF. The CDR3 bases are TGTGCCATCAGTGACCCCGGGACAGGGCTAGGAAACACCATATATTTT.